This TCR beta chain was documented in a study of CD8+ T cells in alopecia areata. Study summary: Treated patients took oral tofacitinib at 5 to 10 mg twice daily.

Sorted out of PBMCs were CD4+ T cells and CD8+ T cells. As the sequencing template, cDNA was produced by extracting RNA and reverse transcribing it. Measured with immunoSEQ multiplex PCR; TCRdb has only the in-frame clones, and not every one. The sample carries some 200,000 clones, about 63% recorded once. This clone was seen more than once but under ten times. Its target is not known. Study conclusions and caveats: In patients, TCRs were shared less clearly than in mice, and HLA may possibly be involved.

This CDR3 has 19 residues. Trimming at V came to 4 bases and at J to 2 bases, leaving 18 bases not matched to a gene. Germline values: CDR1 SEHNR, CDR2 FQNEAQ (reference sequence). The source of this sequence is a human donor with alopecia areata. The genes are TRBV7-9 and TRBJ2-3, with TRBD2 matching 7 bases. The sequencing here drew on CD4+ T cells sorted from blood, taken at week 0. The CDR3 DNA reads as TGTGCCAGCAGCTCTTACCAAGCGGGACCTAATATATTCACAGATACGCAGTATTTT. Its translation is CASSSYQAGPNIFTDTQYF. Using reference TRBV7-9 and TRBJ2-3 for the parts outside the CDR3, the full variable domain is DTGVSQNPRHKITKRGQNVTFRCDPISEHNRLYWYRQTLGQGPEFLTYFQNEAQLEKSRLLSDRFSAERPKGSFSTLEIQRTEQGDSAMYLCASSSYQAGPNIFTDTQYFGPGTRLTVL.